These T cell receptor beta chains were read from a single sample in a study of CD8 T cells in ankylosing spondylitis. TCRdb reprocessed the 5' RACE reads with MiXCR, giving one entry per CDR3 protein. The repertoire consists of 200,000 to 250,000 distinct CDR3 sequences, with 5.5% to 7.5% occurring once and the leading ten covering approximately 15%. Sequencing input: blood, either unsorted or a sorted T cell fraction (not recorded which). The receptor source for this set is a male donor with ankylosing spondylitis. CDR3s include the opening cysteine and the closing phenylalanine or tryptophan. The order of the fields is J gene, clone size, D gene, V gene, CDR3 DNA, CDR3 protein. D genes are given only for firm matches. Some rows mark clone size as missing; the rest say once, few, many or name a class of expanded clone.

TRBJ2-7,-,-,TRBV10-1,TGCGCCAGCAGTGAGTCTACAGGGTGGGAGCAGTACTTC,CASSESTGWEQYF
TRBJ2-3,few,TRBD2,TRBV11-2,TGTGCCAGCAGCTTATTTTGGGGGGGAGTTGGGGAGGTGGAGACAGATACGCAGTATTTT,CASSLFWGGVGEVETDTQYF
TRBJ2-3,-,TRBD2,TRBV5-1,TGCGCCAGCAGCTCGACTAGCGGAGCCCCGGGAGCGCAGTATTTT,CASSSTSGAPGAQYF
TRBJ2-3,few,-,TRBV12-3/TRBV12-4,TGTGCCAGCAGTTCCGCAGGGGTGGGCGATACGCAGTATTTT,CASSSAGVGDTQYF
TRBJ2-7,-,TRBD2,TRBV9,TGTGCCAGCAGCGGCGGGAGGGGATTCTCCTACGAGCAGTACTTC,CASSGGRGFSYEQYF
TRBJ2-1,-,TRBD2,TRBV7-9,TGTGCCAGCAGTACAGGACTAGCGGGAGTGCGTGGTGAGCAGTTCTTC,CASSTGLAGVRGEQFF
TRBJ2-7,few,TRBD2,TRBV2,TGTGCCATCTGTTACTCTGTATCGCGTAGCGGGAGGGTTGGCGAGCAGTACTTC,CAICYSVSRSGRVGEQYF
TRBJ2-7,many,TRBD2,TRBV4-2,TGTGCCAGCAGCCAAGGACTAGCCTGGGGCGAGCAGTACTTC,CASSQGLAWGEQYF
TRBJ2-4,many,TRBD2,TRBV29-1,TGCAGCGTTGCTGGGACTAGCGGGATTTTGTGGAACATTCAGTACTTC,CSVAGTSGILWNIQYF
TRBJ2-1,-,TRBD2,TRBV27,TGTGCCAGCAGCCCACTAGCGGGGCTAAACAATGAGCAGTTCTTC,CASSPLAGLNNEQFF
TRBJ1-4,many,-,TRBV7-8,TGTGCCAGCAGCTTAGCTGGGTACCGAGGTTCACTGTTTTTT,CASSLAGYRGSLFF
TRBJ1-2,many,-,TRBV4-2,TGTGCCAGCAGCCAACAGGGAAACTATGGCTACACCTTC,CASSQQGNYGYTF
TRBJ2-2,few,-,TRBV5-6,TGTGCCAGCAGCTTGGTAACGGGAGTGGACACCGGGGAGCTGTTTTTT,CASSLVTGVDTGELFF
TRBJ2-1,many,TRBD2,TRBV12-3/TRBV12-4,TGTGCCAGTAGCGGGATCGACACCAATGAGCAGTTCTTC,CASSGIDTNEQFF
TRBJ1-1,few,-,TRBV5-1,TGCGCCAGCAGCGGCTTCGGGGAGTCCACTGAAGCTTTCTTT,CASSGFGESTEAFF
TRBJ2-7,-,TRBD1,TRBV7-9,TGTGCCAGCAGCTTAGGAGGGGACAGCTCCTACGAGCAGTACTTC,CASSLGGDSSYEQYF
TRBJ1-2,many,-,TRBV7-8,TGTGCCAGCAGCTTAGTGTCGGAAAATAACTATGGCTACACCTTC,CASSLVSENNYGYTF
TRBJ2-7,-,-,TRBV6-5,TGTGCCAGCAGTTACTTCGGAAATTACTACGAGCAGTACTTC,CASSYFGNYYEQYF
TRBJ1-5,many,-,TRBV20-1,TGCAGTGCTAGAGGGGGGGAGGGCAATCAGCCCCAGCATTTT,CSARGGEGNQPQHF
TRBJ2-7,many,TRBD2,TRBV4-3,TGCGCCAGCAGCTCCGGGACTAGCGGATCCCCCTACGAGCAGTACTTC,CASSSGTSGSPYEQYF
TRBJ2-7,many,TRBD2,TRBV3-1,TGTGCCAGCAGCCAAGGAGGGGGTGGACTAGCCTCCTACGAGCAGTACTTC,CASSQGGGGLASYEQYF
TRBJ2-1,few,-,TRBV12-5,TGTGCTAGTGGTTTGGGGTACTACAATGAGCAGTTCTTC,CASGLGYYNEQFF
TRBJ2-1,many,-,TRBV6-2/TRBV6-3,TGTGCCAGCAGTTACTCGAATGTCGGGCGCAATGAGCAGTTCTTC,CASSYSNVGRNEQFF
TRBJ2-3,many,TRBD1,TRBV24-1,TGTGCCACCAGTGAGTCCGGGACAGGGCGCGCAGATACGCAGTATTTT,CATSESGTGRADTQYF
TRBJ2-1,many,-,TRBV28,TGTGCCAGCAGTACGCCTTGGGGGCGCTCCTACAATGAGCAGTTCTTC,CASSTPWGRSYNEQFF
TRBJ2-1,many,TRBD2,TRBV7-9,TGTGCCAGCAGAAGGACTAGGGACAATGAGCAGTTCTTC,CASRRTRDNEQFF
TRBJ2-5,many,-,TRBV27,TGTGCCAGCAGTTTATACGGGAACGGACGGGAGACCCAGTACTTC,CASSLYGNGRETQYF
TRBJ1-2,many,-,TRBV12-3/TRBV12-4,TGTGCCAGCAGTTCCCTGGGGGGATTCAACTATGGCTACACCTTC,CASSSLGGFNYGYTF
TRBJ2-7,many,TRBD1,TRBV4-1,TGCGCCAGCAGCCAATCAACAGGGGTTTTCTACGAGCAGTACTTC,CASSQSTGVFYEQYF